This T cell receptor beta chain was found in a study of T cells in Graves' hyperthyroidism and ophthalmopathy. The study's findings and limits: A median around 5.9 months before onset, the model predicted ophthalmopathy. Blood shared most expanded thyroid clonotypes above 0.001.

The source material, RNA transcripts, was used to amplify TCR beta CDR3 regions. The HTBI primer set served for first-round RT-PCR of the TCR CDR3. TCRdb re-analysed the multiplex PCR reads in MiXCR, keeping a single row per CDR3 protein. The sample gives a few hundred thousand distinct CDR3 sequences, just over 45% of which show up once; roughly 20% is in the top ten. Turning to this clonotype: Its matching antigen is unknown.

J gave up 7 bases and V 6 bases, and 6 bases lay outside the gene matches. This CDR3 is 14 amino acids long. The germline gives CDR1 SNHLY, CDR2 FYNNEI. This clonotype originated in an adult woman with Graves' disease, either hyperthyroidism or ophthalmopathy (not recorded which). Source material: peripheral blood or thyroid tissue (not recorded which). The rearrangement uses TRBV2 and TRBJ1-6; TRBD1 matches at 7 bases. CDR3 sequence: CASRQGTDNSPLHF. In nucleotides, the CDR3 is TGTGCCAGCAGACAGGGGACAGACAATTCACCCCTCCACTTT.